This T cell receptor beta chain appears in the sequencing data of a study of cytomegalovirus exposure and HLA in healthy donors. General study points: In a later analysis, at a false discovery rate of 0.05, under 20,000 TCR beta sequences matched HLA alleles. Presence/absence results assume similar sequencing depth per donor, which may not hold.

The CDR3 runs to 13 residues. The V end was cut by 1 base, the J end by 3 bases, with 6 bases between. CDR1 is LNHNV and CDR2 is YYDKDF in the germline V gene (reference sequence). Amplification used 60 Vbeta primers and 13 Jbeta primers. Assay: immunoSEQ multiplex PCR; the TCRdb copy retains only in-frame clones and omits some. The sample shows 150,000 to 200,000 clones, around 76% of them seen only once. To note about this clone: What it recognizes is unknown.

Sequenced material: PBMCs. The source is a girl between 10 and 17 years old in good health and CMV-seropositive. The rearrangement links TRBV15 to TRBJ2-5, with D uncertain. The CDR3 region is CATSRGAEETQYF. The CDR3, as DNA: TGTGCCACCAGCAGAGGGGCAGAAGAGACCCAGTACTTC.